The 5 T cell receptor beta chains in this list originate from one sample, sequenced in a study of blood T cell repertoires in COVID-19. Only in-frame clones appear in the TCRdb table, and some are missing; sequencing was by immunoSEQ multiplex PCR. The sample records around 120,000 clones, about 89% being singletons. Specimen: peripheral blood. These receptors originate from a woman in her 70s with acute or convalescent COVID-19.

The chain is built from TRBV7-2 and TRBJ1-6; 9 positions agree with TRBD1. CDR1 SGHTA and CDR2 FQGNSA come from the germline V gene. J gave up 8 bases and V 5 bases, and 4 bases lay outside the gene matches. The CDR3 sequence is 14 residues long. CDR3 residues: CASSNGQGYSPLHF. In DNA, the CDR3 is TGTGCCAGCAGCAACGGACAGGGGTATTCACCCCTCCACTTT.

This clone was seen a few times. V usage is TRBV28 and J usage is TRBJ1-5; 8 nucleotides agree with TRBD1. The V segment lost 10 bases and the J segment 4 bases; nucleotides outside the gene matches: 6. This CDR3 region has 13 residues. Germline V CDR1 and CDR2: MDHEN, SYDVKM. In DNA form, the CDR3 reads TGTGCCACTACCCGACAGGGGAATCAGCCCCAGCATTTT. This codes for CATTRQGNQPQHF.

This chain connects TRBV5-4 to TRBJ2-1; 8 bases agree with TRBD2. This CDR3 spans 15 amino acids. Germline V CDR1 and CDR2: SGHNT, YYREEE (reference sequence). The junction had 1 base not matched to a gene; V was cut back by 1 base and J by 1 base. The CDR3 region is CASSLRGGSYNEQFF. The CDR3, as DNA: TGTGCCAGCAGCTTGCGGGGGGGTTCCTACAATGAGCAGTTCTTC.

The rearrangement links TRBV29-1 to TRBJ2-3, with TRBD1 matching 10 bases. V gave up 8 bases and J gave up 2 bases; unmatched junction bases: 4. CDR1 is SQVTM, CDR2 ANQGSEA, per germline. This CDR3 is 13 amino acids long. CDR3 nucleotide sequence: TGCAGCTCGGGACAGGGGATCACAGATACGCAGTATTTT. Residues: CSSGQGITDTQYF.

The rearrangement joins TRBV19 to TRBJ1-1; TRBD1 aligns across 7 bases. This CDR3 is built from 15 residues. V lost 5 bases to trimming and J lost 0 bases; unmatched junction nucleotides: 6. CDR1 is LNHDA and CDR2 is SQIVND in the germline V gene (reference sequence). Here the CDR3 DNA reads TGTGCCAGTAGTCCGGGGACAGTTATGAACACTGAAGCTTTCTTT. Protein: CASSPGTVMNTEAFF. The entire variable domain, with the rest obtained from reference TRBV19 and TRBJ1-1, is as follows: DGGITQSPKYLFRKEGQNVTLSCEQNLNHDAMYWYRQDPGQGLRLIYYSQIVNDFQKGDIAEGYSVSREKKESFPLTVTSAQKNPTAFYLCASSPGTVMNTEAFFGQGTRLTVV.